The TCR beta chain described here comes from a study of cytomegalovirus exposure and HLA in healthy donors. Study-wide context: In a previous analysis, 117 million unique TCR beta sequences were found from 170 million or so T cells. The study's findings and limits: Across all donors, roughly uniform sequencing depth was an assumption of the presence/absence analyses. Follow-up analysis later connected one missense variant in DCLRE1C with trimming of TCR beta V- and J-genes.

PCR amplification relied on 60 Vbeta primers (plus 13 Jbeta primers). Authors' methods: As a later analysis found, there were approximately 80 million unique TCR beta chains, of which around 9.9 million were shared. Some clones are missing from TCRdb's copy, which holds only in-frame ones; the method was immunoSEQ multiplex PCR. V and J calls and clone size are given by that table; D and trimming were obtained from the DNA. Found here are roughly 100,000 clones, about two thirds of them singletons; the top ten hold 20% to 25%. In this sample, this clone turned up a few times. The antigen remains undetermined. Trimming took 6 bases from V and 5 from J; bases not matched to a gene: 5. CDR1 is SGHVS and CDR2 is FNYEAQ in the germline V gene. The CDR3 loop spans 15 amino acids.

V gene TRBV7-6 combines with J gene TRBJ2-5, with 14 bases that match TRBD2. Sequences were obtained from PBMCs. This clonotype was obtained from a woman aged 45-60 years in good health and CMV-seropositive. CDR3: CASSRLAGGLETQYF. DNA of the CDR3: TGTGCCAGCAGTCGACTAGCGGGGGGGCTCGAGACCCAGTACTTC.